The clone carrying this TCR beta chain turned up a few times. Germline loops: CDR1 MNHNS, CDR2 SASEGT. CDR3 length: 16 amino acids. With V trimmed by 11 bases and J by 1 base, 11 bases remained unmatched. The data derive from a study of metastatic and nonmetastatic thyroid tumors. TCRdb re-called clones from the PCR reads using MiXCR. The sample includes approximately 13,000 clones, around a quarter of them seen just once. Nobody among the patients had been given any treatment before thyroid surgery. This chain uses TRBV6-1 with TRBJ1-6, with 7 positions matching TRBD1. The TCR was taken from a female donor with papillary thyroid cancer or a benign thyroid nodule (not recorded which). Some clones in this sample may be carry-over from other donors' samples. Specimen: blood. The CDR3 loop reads CAQTGNEVSYNSPLHF. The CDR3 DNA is TGTGCCCAGACAGGGAATGAGGTATCCTATAATTCACCCCTCCACTTT.